The source of this T cell receptor beta chain is a study of a mutant IDH1 vaccine in newly diagnosed glioma. Time point defined: baseline, week 1 (first vaccination visit). Treatment: pre-vaccination baseline after standard-of-care therapy. V dropped 5 bases and J dropped 3 bases, with 12 bases sitting between them. CDR3 length: 14 residues. CDR1 SGHNT and CDR2 YYREEE come from the germline V gene (reference sequence). Sequencing was performed with immunoSEQ multiplex PCR; in TCRdb, only in-frame clones are kept and a portion is missing. There are about 68,000 clones in the sample; 79% occur only once, and over 8% lies in the top ten.

The sample in question was PBMCs, obtained from a glioma patient treated with radiotherapy, temozolomide or both. The clonotype originates from a man aged 45-65 years with glioma. V and J are TRBV5-4 and TRBJ1-5; a weak D match, TRBD1 (5 bases). The CDR3 spells CASSRDGYNQPQHF. The CDR3 region has the DNA TGTGCCAGCAGTCGGGACGGCTACAATCAGCCCCAGCATTTT.